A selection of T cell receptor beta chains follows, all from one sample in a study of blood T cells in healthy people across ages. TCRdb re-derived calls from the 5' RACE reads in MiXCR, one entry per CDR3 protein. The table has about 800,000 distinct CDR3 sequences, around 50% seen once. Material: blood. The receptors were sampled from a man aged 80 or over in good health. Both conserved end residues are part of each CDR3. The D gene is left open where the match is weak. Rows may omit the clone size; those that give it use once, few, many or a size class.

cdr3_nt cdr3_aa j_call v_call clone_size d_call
TGTGCCTGGAGTGACCGGTTACGGGGTGAAAAACTGTTTTTT CAWSDRLRGEKLFF TRBJ1-4 TRBV30 . .
TGCAGTGCTAGAGAGGCGATCTCTGGCTACACCTTC CSAREAISGYTF TRBJ1-2 TRBV20-1 few .
TGCGCCAGCAGCGAGACAGGGTTGTTGTACGAGCAGTACTTC CASSETGLLYEQYF TRBJ2-7 TRBV5-1 . TRBD1
TGTGCCAGCAGTCCCCAAAGGGACAGGGCCCCGACCGAGCAGTACTTC CASSPQRDRAPTEQYF TRBJ2-7 TRBV28 . TRBD1
TGCAGCGTTCGGACAGGGGAAGGCCCAGATACGCAGTATTTT CSVRTGEGPDTQYF TRBJ2-3 TRBV29-1 few TRBD1
TGTGCCAGCAGTTTAAACCCCAGCGGGAGCTCCTACGAGCAGTACTTC CASSLNPSGSSYEQYF TRBJ2-7 TRBV25-1 . TRBD2
TGTGCCAGCAGTCCCCCAGGGGGTGGCCTCACAGATACGCAGTATTTT CASSPPGGGLTDTQYF TRBJ2-3 TRBV28 . TRBD1
TGCAGCGTTGAGAATACGGCAGCTGAAGCTTTCTTT CSVENTAAEAFF TRBJ1-1 TRBV29-1 . .
TGTGCCAGCAGCATAAGAGGGACGCTTGTCTCCTACGAGCAGTACTTC CASSIRGTLVSYEQYF TRBJ2-7 TRBV3-1 few .
TGCAGCGCTAAGATGGGGGGGCGACGAACTAACACTGAAGCTTTCTTT CSAKMGGRRTNTEAFF TRBJ1-1 TRBV29-1 . .
TGTGCCAGTAGTTTGGTAGCGGGAGCTCAGGGTGAGCAGTTCTTC CASSLVAGAQGEQFF TRBJ2-1 TRBV19 once TRBD2
TGCAGTGCTGGAAAAACAGGGGGGAGTGAAAAACTGTTTTTT CSAGKTGGSEKLFF TRBJ1-4 TRBV20-1 few TRBD1
TGTGCCAGCAGTGAAGGGGGCGGCGAGACCCAGTACTTC CASSEGGGETQYF TRBJ2-5 TRBV25-1 many .
TGCGCCAGCAGCCCTTCCGGGACAGGGGAGCAGTACTTC CASSPSGTGEQYF TRBJ2-7 TRBV5-1 . TRBD1
TGTGCCAGCACCAAAGGCGGGGGTCCGAACACCGGGGAGCTGTTTTTT CASTKGGGPNTGELFF TRBJ2-2 TRBV11-3 few TRBD2
TGTGCCAGCAGTTTATCCGCCAGGGCGCTGAGTGAGCAGTTCTTC CASSLSARALSEQFF TRBJ2-1 TRBV28 many .
TGCAGTGCTAGAGGCCCCACTAGCGGATTATACAATGAGCAGTTCTTC CSARGPTSGLYNEQFF TRBJ2-1 TRBV20-1 . TRBD2
TGCAGTGCTCGCGTGTGGGGCGGCACTGAAGCTTTCTTT CSARVWGGTEAFF TRBJ1-1 TRBV20-1 few .
TGCAGTGCGGCGGCAGATACGCAGTATTTT CSAAADTQYF TRBJ2-3 TRBV20-1 . .
TGCAGTGCTAGAGTGTCAGCAGGAGAGACCCAGTACTTC CSARVSAGETQYF TRBJ2-5 TRBV20-1 . .
TGCAGTGCTAATCCCGGACTAGCAGCAAGCTCCTACAATGAGCAGTACTTC CSANPGLAASSYNEQYF TRBJ2-7 TRBV20-1 once TRBD2
TGTGCCAGCAGCTTTCGGAGCGGGCCCCAGCATTTT CASSFRSGPQHF TRBJ1-5 TRBV7-2 . .
TGTGCCAGCAGCCTAGGGCCAGTGCGGGACATTCAGTACTTC CASSLGPVRDIQYF TRBJ2-4 TRBV11-3 few .
TGCAGCGAGAGGACAGGCAAAGAGACCCAGTACTTC CSERTGKETQYF TRBJ2-5 TRBV29-1 . TRBD1
TGCAGTGCTAGAGGCAATAGCGGGAGTGGTGATGAGCAGTTCTTC CSARGNSGSGDEQFF TRBJ2-1 TRBV20-1 once TRBD2
TGTGCCAGCACCAGGACAGGCTACTCCTACAATGAGCAGTTCTTC CASTRTGYSYNEQFF TRBJ2-1 TRBV6-5 . TRBD1
TGTGCCAGCAGCCAATTACAGAGGGTCACCGAGCAGTACTTC CASSQLQRVTEQYF TRBJ2-7 TRBV3-1 . .
TGCACCAGCAGCCAAGCCCCTCGTATCGGTGAGCAGTTCTTC CTSSQAPRIGEQFF TRBJ2-1 TRBV4-3 . .
TGCAGTGCTGATTCGATCGGGGGACTAGCGGGAGTGAAGTTCTTC CSADSIGGLAGVKFF TRBJ2-1 TRBV20-1 once TRBD2
TGTGCCACCAGCAGAGATCTGGGCTATGAGCAGTTCTTC CATSRDLGYEQFF TRBJ2-1 TRBV15 few .
TGCAGTGCTAGAGACAGTGAGACATACATGGGGTCCTACGAGCAGTACTTC CSARDSETYMGSYEQYF TRBJ2-7 TRBV20-1 . .
TGTGCCAGCAGCGACGGTTACTCTGGAAACACCATATATTTT CASSDGYSGNTIYF TRBJ1-3 TRBV7-8 . .
TGCAGCGTCTCGGGAGGGGGGTACGAGCAGTACTTC CSVSGGGYEQYF TRBJ2-7 TRBV29-1 . TRBD2
TGTGCCACCAGCAGAGAAGCGGGATCAGGGGCCAACGTCCTGACTTTC CATSREAGSGANVLTF TRBJ2-6 TRBV15 few TRBD2
TGTGCCAGCAGAAATACCGGGACAGGGGGGGAGCAGTACTTC CASRNTGTGGEQYF TRBJ2-5 TRBV28 . TRBD1
TGTGCCAGCAGCGTAGGGGACAGGGCCCACAATGAGCAGTTCTTC CASSVGDRAHNEQFF TRBJ2-1 TRBV7-9 . TRBD1
TGTGCCAGCAGTGCAGGAGGTCTCTATGGCTACACCTTC CASSAGGLYGYTF TRBJ1-2 TRBV12-3/TRBV12-4 few .
TGCAGCGGGACTAGCGGGAGGAAGACCTACGAGCAGTACTTC CSGTSGRKTYEQYF TRBJ2-7 TRBV20-1 . TRBD2
TGTGCCAGCAGCCCCCGAGGAGACTACGAGCAGTACTTC CASSPRGDYEQYF TRBJ2-7 TRBV3-1 . .
TGTGCCAGCAGTTTATTCCTAGCGGGGAGTCCAGACCCTGGGGCCAACGTCCTGACTTTC CASSLFLAGSPDPGANVLTF TRBJ2-6 TRBV27 once TRBD2
TGTGCCAGCAGTTACCCAGGAACCTACCAAGAGACCCAGTTCTTC CASSYPGTYQETQFF TRBJ2-1 TRBV12-3/TRBV12-4 . .
TGTGCCAGCAGTAGAGGGAACTACGAGCAGTACTTC CASSRGNYEQYF TRBJ2-7 TRBV28 few .
TGTGCCATCAGTGAGTCGACTAGCGGGAGGCCAAACACCGGGGAGCTGTTTTTT CAISESTSGRPNTGELFF TRBJ2-2 TRBV10-3 . TRBD2
TGTGCCAGCAGCCGGACAGTGGCGAGCTACGAGCAGTACTTC CASSRTVASYEQYF TRBJ2-7 TRBV7-2 few .
TGTGCCAGCATCTTATATGGGGGTTTCTACGAGCAGTACTTC CASILYGGFYEQYF TRBJ2-7 TRBV11-2 . .
TGTGCCAGCAGGACTAGCGGGACTATCAATGAGCAGTACTTC CASRTSGTINEQYF TRBJ2-7 TRBV12-3/TRBV12-4 once TRBD2
TGTGCCAGCAGTTACTCGCCAGGAGTGAACACTGAAGCTTTCTTT CASSYSPGVNTEAFF TRBJ1-1 TRBV6-2/TRBV6-3 . .
TGTGCCAGCAGTTCCCCCCGGAGGGATTCGCAAGAGACCCAGTACTTC CASSSPRRDSQETQYF TRBJ2-5 TRBV27 many .